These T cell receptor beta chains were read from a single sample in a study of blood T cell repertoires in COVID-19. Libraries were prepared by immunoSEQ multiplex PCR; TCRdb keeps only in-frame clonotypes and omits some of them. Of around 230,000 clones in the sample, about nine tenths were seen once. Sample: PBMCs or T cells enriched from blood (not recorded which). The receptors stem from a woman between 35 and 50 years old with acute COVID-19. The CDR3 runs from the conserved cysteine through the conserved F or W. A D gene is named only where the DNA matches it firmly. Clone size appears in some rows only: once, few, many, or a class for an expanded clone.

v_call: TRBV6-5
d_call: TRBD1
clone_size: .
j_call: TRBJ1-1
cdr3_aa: CAATTGFEAFF
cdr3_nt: TGTGCCGCTACGACAGGGTTTGAAGCTTTCTTT

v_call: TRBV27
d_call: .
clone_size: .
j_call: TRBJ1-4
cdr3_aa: CASRFQGTNEKLFF
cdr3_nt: TGTGCCAGCAGATTTCAGGGGACTAATGAAAAACTGTTTTTT

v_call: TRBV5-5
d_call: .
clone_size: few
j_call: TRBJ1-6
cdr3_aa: CASRREPNSPLHF
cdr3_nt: TGTGCCAGCAGACGGGAACCCAATTCACCCCTCCACTTT

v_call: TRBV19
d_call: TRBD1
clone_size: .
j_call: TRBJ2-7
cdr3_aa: CASRWTGGYEQYF
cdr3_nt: TGTGCCAGTAGATGGACAGGGGGCTACGAGCAGTACTTC

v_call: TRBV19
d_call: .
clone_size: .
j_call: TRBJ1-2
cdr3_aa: CASSRRERIGYGYTF
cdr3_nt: TGTGCCAGTAGTCGGAGAGAGAGAATCGGCTATGGCTACACCTTC

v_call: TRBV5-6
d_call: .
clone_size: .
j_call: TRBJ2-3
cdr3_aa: CASSLRGYGTDTQYF
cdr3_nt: TGTGCCAGCAGCTTGAGGGGTTATGGGACAGATACGCAGTATTTT

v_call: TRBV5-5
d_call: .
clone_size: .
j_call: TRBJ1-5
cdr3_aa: CASSLAGGGQPQHF
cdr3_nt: TGTGCCAGCAGCTTGGCCGGTGGAGGGCAGCCCCAGCATTTT

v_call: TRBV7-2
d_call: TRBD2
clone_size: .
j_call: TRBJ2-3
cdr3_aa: CASMAGRTYTDTQYF
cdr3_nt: TGTGCCAGCATGGCCGGGAGGACCTACACAGATACGCAGTATTTT

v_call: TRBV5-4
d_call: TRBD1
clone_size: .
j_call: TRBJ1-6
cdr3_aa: CASTRQGSSYNSPLHF
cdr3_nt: TGTGCCAGCACCAGACAGGGAAGCTCCTATAATTCACCCCTCCACTTT

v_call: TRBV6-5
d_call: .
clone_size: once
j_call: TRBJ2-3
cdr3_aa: CASGLVGGSTDTQYF
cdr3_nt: TGTGCCAGCGGCCTTGTCGGGGGAAGCACAGATACGCAGTATTTT

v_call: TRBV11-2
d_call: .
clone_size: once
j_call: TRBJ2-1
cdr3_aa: CASSLGRAAAEQFF
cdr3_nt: TGTGCCAGCAGCTTAGGGCGAGCGGCCGCCGAGCAGTTCTTC

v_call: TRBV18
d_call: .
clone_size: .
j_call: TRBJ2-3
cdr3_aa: CASSPPDTRTDTQYF
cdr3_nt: TGTGCCAGCTCACCACCAGACACCCGCACAGATACGCAGTATTTT

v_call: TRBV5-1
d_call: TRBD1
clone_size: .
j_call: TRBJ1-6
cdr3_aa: CASSPGQGTPLHF
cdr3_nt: TGCGCCAGCAGCCCCGGACAGGGGACACCCCTCCACTTT

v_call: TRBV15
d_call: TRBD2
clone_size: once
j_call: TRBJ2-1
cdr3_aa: CATSRVAGASYNEQFF
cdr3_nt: TGTGCCACCAGCAGAGTAGCGGGGGCCTCCTACAATGAGCAGTTCTTC

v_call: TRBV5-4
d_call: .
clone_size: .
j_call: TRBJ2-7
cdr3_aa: CASSPGGSSGAYEQYF
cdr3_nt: TGTGCCAGCAGCCCCGGGGGTAGCAGTGGAGCCTACGAGCAGTACTTC

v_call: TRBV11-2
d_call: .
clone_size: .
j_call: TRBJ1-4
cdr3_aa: CASSLGVGGKLFF
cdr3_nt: TGTGCCAGCAGCTTAGGGGTGGGGGGTAAACTGTTTTTT

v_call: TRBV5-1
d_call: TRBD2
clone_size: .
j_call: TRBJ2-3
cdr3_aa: CASSLEGSGGRDTQYF
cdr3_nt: TGCGCCAGCAGCTTGGAGGGTAGCGGGGGGCGCGATACGCAGTATTTT

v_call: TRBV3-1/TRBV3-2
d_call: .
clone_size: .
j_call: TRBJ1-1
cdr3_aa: CAGTRVTEAFF
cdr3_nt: TGTGCCGGGACTCGGGTCACTGAAGCTTTCTTT

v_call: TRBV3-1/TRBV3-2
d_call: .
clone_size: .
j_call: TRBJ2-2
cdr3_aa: CASSPPGPGAGELFF
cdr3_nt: TGTGCCAGCAGCCCACCCGGGCCAGGGGCCGGGGAGCTGTTTTTT

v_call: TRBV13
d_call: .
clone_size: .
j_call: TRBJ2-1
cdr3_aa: CASSPPGRRDINEQFF
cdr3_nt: TGTGCCAGCAGCCCTCCCGGGCGCCGGGATATCAATGAGCAGTTCTTC

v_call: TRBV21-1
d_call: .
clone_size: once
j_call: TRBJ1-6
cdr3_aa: CASTGQHNSPLHF
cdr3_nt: TGTGCCAGCACCGGACAGCATAATTCACCCCTCCACTTT

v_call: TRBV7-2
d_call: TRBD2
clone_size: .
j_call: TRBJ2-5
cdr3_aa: CASSHMPGRGRSQETQYF
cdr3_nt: TGTGCCAGCAGTCATATGCCCGGGAGGGGGAGGAGCCAGGAGACCCAGTACTTC

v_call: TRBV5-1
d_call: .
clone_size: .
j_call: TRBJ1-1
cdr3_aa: CASRVRENTEAFF
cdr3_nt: TGCGCCAGCAGAGTCCGGGAGAACACTGAAGCTTTCTTT

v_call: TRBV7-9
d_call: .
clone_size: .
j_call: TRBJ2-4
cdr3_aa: CASTPGQGLDKNIQYF
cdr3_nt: TGTGCCAGCACCCCCGGCCAGGGGTTAGACAAAAACATTCAGTACTTC

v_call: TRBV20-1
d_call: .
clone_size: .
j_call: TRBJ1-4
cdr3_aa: CSARAGNAGGF
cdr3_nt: TGCAGTGCCCGAGCGGGAAACGCGGGGGGTTTT

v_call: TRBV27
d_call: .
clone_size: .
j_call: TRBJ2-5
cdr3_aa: CATGSLGGAETQYF
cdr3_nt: TGTGCCACCGGGAGTCTGGGAGGTGCGGAGACCCAGTACTTC

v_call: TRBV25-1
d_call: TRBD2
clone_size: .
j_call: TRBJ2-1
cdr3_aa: CASSEYILAGTSGNEQFF
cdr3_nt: TGTGCCAGCAGTGAATATATTCTTGCCGGGACTAGCGGCAATGAGCAGTTCTTC

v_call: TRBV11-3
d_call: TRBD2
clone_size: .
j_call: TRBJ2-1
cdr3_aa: CASSRRTSGSSVLPNEQFF
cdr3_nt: TGTGCCAGCAGCCGGAGGACTAGCGGGAGCTCCGTCTTACCCAATGAGCAGTTCTTC